The entry below gives a single TCR beta chain sequence along with its context. Its antigen is undetermined. This was the immunoSEQ v3.0 assay at survey level. Clones were read by immunoSEQ multiplex PCR, and TCRdb kept only the in-frame ones, dropping some. The sample gives 15,000 to 20,000 clones, about 90% of which show up once; roughly 14% is in the top ten. This entry belongs to a study of long-term antiretroviral therapy in people with HIV. Amounts of roughly 0.85-10 million cryopreserved PBMC were held in the samples before DNA extraction. Trimming removed 4 bases at V and 2 bases at J, with 15 bases between. CDR1 and CDR2 from the germline V gene are MGHRA and YSYEKL. This CDR3 has 17 residues. Study results and limitations: Regardless of time point, clones expanded before ART dominated the repertoire. The ART regimens used between about 2004 and 2017 may be less effective than current ones. Relative to control repertoires, HIV repertoires exhibited narrower CDR3 length ranges.

V is TRBV4-1 and J is TRBJ2-6; TRBD2 might be the D (6 bases). The material was unsorted PBMCs, obtained more than 2.2 years before starting antiretroviral therapy. The receptor was isolated from a woman aged 25 to 39 with HIV. CDR3 region: CASSRLGLSTGANVLTF. The CDR3 nucleotides are TGCGCCAGCAGCCGGCTGGGACTCTCAACTGGGGCCAACGTCCTGACTTTC.